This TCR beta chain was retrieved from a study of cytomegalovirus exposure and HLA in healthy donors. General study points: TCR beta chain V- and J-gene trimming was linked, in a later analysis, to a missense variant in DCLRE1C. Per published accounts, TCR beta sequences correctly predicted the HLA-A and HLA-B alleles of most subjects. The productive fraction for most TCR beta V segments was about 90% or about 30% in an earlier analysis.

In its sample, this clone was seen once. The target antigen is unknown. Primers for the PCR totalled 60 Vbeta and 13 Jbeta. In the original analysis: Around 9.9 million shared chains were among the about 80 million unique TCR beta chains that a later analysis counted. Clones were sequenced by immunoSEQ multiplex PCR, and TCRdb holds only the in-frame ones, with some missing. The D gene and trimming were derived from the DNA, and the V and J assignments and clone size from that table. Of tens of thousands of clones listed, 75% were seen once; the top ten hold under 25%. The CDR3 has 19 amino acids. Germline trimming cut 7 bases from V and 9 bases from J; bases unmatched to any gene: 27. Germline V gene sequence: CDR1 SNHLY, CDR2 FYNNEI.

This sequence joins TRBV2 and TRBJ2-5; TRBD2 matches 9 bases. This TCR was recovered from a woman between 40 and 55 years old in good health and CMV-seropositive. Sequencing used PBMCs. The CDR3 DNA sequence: TGTGCCAGCAATCGCCTTCCCATATCGCGGGGGGGCCCTGATGTATCCCAGTACTTC. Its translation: CASNRLPISRGGPDVSQYF.